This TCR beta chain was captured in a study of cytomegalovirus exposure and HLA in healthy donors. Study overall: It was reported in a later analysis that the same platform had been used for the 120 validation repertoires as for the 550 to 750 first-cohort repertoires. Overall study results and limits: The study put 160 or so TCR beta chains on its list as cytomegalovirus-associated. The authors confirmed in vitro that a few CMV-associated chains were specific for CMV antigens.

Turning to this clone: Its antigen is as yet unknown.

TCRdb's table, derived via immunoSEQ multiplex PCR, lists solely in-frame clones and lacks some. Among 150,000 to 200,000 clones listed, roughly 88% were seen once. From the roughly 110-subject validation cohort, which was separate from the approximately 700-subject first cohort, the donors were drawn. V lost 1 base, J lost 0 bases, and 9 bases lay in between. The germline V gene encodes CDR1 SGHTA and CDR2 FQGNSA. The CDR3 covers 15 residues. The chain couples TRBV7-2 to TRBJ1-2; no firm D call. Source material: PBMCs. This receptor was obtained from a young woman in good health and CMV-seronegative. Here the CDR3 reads CASSLGGIANYGYTF. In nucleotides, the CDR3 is TGTGCCAGCAGCTTAGGAGGGATAGCTAACTATGGCTACACCTTC.